This T cell receptor (beta chain) was retrieved from a study of circulating CD8 cells and anti-PD-1 response in melanoma. Four subsets defined by PD-1 and/or TIGIT were sorted from live CD3+CD8+TCRalphabeta+ cells. Worth noting for this clonotype: The junction departs from the called germline gene at one end, perhaps through a read error.

TCR libraries were prepared from roughly 15 ng of total RNA with the QIAseq Immune Repertoire TCR panel. TCRdb itself ran the reads through MiXCR, one entry per CDR3 protein. Of 300 to 400 distinct CDR3 sequences detected, over 9% appear once; the ten largest clones hold 40% to 50%. Sample: CD8+ T cells from PBMCs, taken at baseline or after one month of anti-PD-1 therapy (not recorded which). The source of this sequence is a human donor with melanoma. The donor label of this sample is uncertain. Some clones in this sample may be carry-over from other donors' samples.

Written as DNA, the CDR3 is TGTGCCAGCAGTTTAGGGGTTCACATTCAGCACTTC. Protein sequence: CASSLGVHIQHF. The genes are TRBV12-3 or TRBV12-4 and TRBJ2-4; D not resolved. The CDR3 contains 12 residues.